Shown below are 14 T cell receptor beta chains from a single sample sequenced in a study of T cells in Graves' hyperthyroidism and ophthalmopathy. The source material, RNA transcripts, was used to amplify TCR beta CDR3 regions. HTBI primers drove first-round RT-PCR of the TCR CDR3. MiXCR was run by TCRdb on the multiplex PCR reads, yielding one entry per CDR3 protein. Of 300,000 to 400,000 distinct CDR3 sequences listed, about 15% are singletons. The specimen was blood. These receptors all stem from a young woman with Graves' hyperthyroidism.

This clonotype was found a few times. The chain has TRBV7-6 and TRBJ2-7, with D perhaps matching TRBD1 or TRBD2 (5 bases each). Germline CDR1 is SGHVS and CDR2 is FNYEAQ. The V end was cut by 5 bases, the J end by 4 bases, with 21 bases between. The CDR3 has 16 amino acids. The CDR3 spells CASSPARGPSRYEQYF. The CDR3 DNA sequence: TGTGCCAGCAGCCCCGCTCGGGGACCAAGCCGTTACGAGCAGTACTTC.

This clonotype was counted at least ten times. This chain links TRBV28 with TRBJ2-1; tentative D call: TRBD2 (6 bases). The V and J ends lost 7 bases and 5 bases respectively, with 21 bases between them. This CDR3 comprises 16 residues. Germline V lookup: CDR1 MDHEN, CDR2 SYDVKM. CDR3 bases: TGTGCCAGCATCTCTTTGGGCGGGGTTATACACAATGAGCAGTTCTTC. This codes for CASISLGGVIHNEQFF.

This clonotype has a handful of counts. This sequence joins TRBV3-1 and TRBJ2-7, with D possibly TRBD2 on 5 matching bases. This CDR3 spans 13 amino acids. V was trimmed by 2 bases and J by 6 bases, leaving 11 bases between them. The germline V gene encodes CDR1 LGHDT and CDR2 YNNKEL (reference sequence). The CDR3 here is CASSQMRVGEQYF. In DNA, the CDR3 is TGTGCCAGCAGCCAAATGAGGGTCGGCGAGCAGTACTTC.

The chain employs TRBV27 and TRBJ1-6; TRBD1 is a possible D gene (6 bases). V lost 5 bases to trimming and J lost 11 bases, with 13 bases between them. The CDR3 has 13 residues. Germline-derived CDR1 and CDR2 are MNHEY and SMNVEV (reference sequence). This CDR3 reads CASSTGTTAPLHF. For the CDR3, the DNA is TGTGCCAGCAGTACAGGGACAACGGCACCCCTCCACTTT.

This clonotype was seen repeatedly, ten times or more. The V gene is TRBV12-3 or TRBV12-4, the J gene TRBJ2-5; unclear D gene. The CDR3 extends over 12 amino acids. Trimming took off 5 bases at V and 5 bases at J, with 9 bases between the two ends. For the CDR3, the DNA is TGTGCCAGCAGTACCAACCGCGAGACCCAGTACTTC. Residues: CASSTNRETQYF.

The table lists this clonotype with many counts. The J gene is TRBJ2-7, the V gene TRBV27; D is undetermined. Trimming took off 6 bases at V and 3 bases at J, with 15 bases between the two ends. The CDR3 sequence is 14 residues long. Germline V gene lookup returns CDR1 MNHEY and CDR2 SMNVEV (reference sequence). CDR3 nucleotides: TGTGCCAGCAGCCCAAGGGCCCCCTACTACGAGCAGTACTTC. This translates into CASSPRAPYYEQYF.

The chain combines TRBV28 with TRBJ2-3; D is unclear. Germline CDR1 is MDHEN and CDR2 is SYDVKM. V lost 5 bases and J 10 bases, leaving 22 bases between the germline ends. CDR3 length: 15 residues. The CDR3 is CASSLSSPKRVAQYF. The CDR3 DNA reads as TGTGCCAGCAGTCTCAGTAGCCCCAAACGGGTTGCGCAGTATTTT. Together with reference TRBV28 and TRBJ2-3, the CDR3 gives the full variable domain: DVKVTQSSRYLVKRTGEKVFLECVQDMDHENMFWYRQDPGLGLRLIYFSYDVKMKEKGDIPEGYSVSREKKERFSLILESASTNQTSMYLCASSLSSPKRVAQYFGPGTRLTVL.

This clonotype has ten or more counts. The chain joins TRBV6-5 to TRBJ2-1, with 12 bases aligning to TRBD2. The V gene's germline CDR1 is MNHEY and CDR2 SVGAGI. The CDR3 is 17 amino acids. V lost 0 bases to trimming and J lost 6 bases; unmatched junction nucleotides: 6. The chain's CDR3 is CASSYSWTSGAFNEQFF. Here the CDR3 DNA reads TGTGCCAGCAGTTACTCGTGGACTAGCGGGGCATTCAATGAGCAGTTCTTC.

Of note for this clonotype: A much larger clone lies a single base off, so this may be a read error. This chain links TRBV9 with TRBJ2-1; possible D gene TRBD2, 6 bases. V lost 2 bases, J lost 0 bases, and 12 bases lay in between. Per germline, CDR1 SGDLS and CDR2 YYNGEE. CDR3 length equals 16 residues. This CDR3 reads CASSVPGTPSYNEQFF. The CDR3 DNA sequence: TGTGCCAGCAGCGTCCCCGGGACTCCCTCCTACAATGAGCAGTTCTTC.

This clonotype was seen repeatedly, ten times or more. The chain recombines TRBV6-2 or TRBV6-3 with TRBJ2-5; the match to TRBD1 covers 8 bases. This CDR3 has 16 residues. Trimming cost V 6 bases and J 5 bases; bases outside gene matches: 14. Germline V gene data show CDR1 as MNHEY and CDR2 as SVGEGT. The CDR3: CASSTQWAGGFETQYF. The CDR3 region has the DNA TGTGCCAGCAGCACCCAATGGGCAGGGGGCTTCGAGACCCAGTACTTC.

V usage is TRBV28 and J usage is TRBJ2-2, with 15 bases fitting TRBD2. In germline, CDR1 is MDHEN, CDR2 SYDVKM. The CDR3 spans 20 residues. The junction had 9 bases not matched to a gene; V was cut back by 4 bases and J by 0 bases. The CDR3 coding sequence is TGTGCCAGCAGTTACGCGGGACTAGCGGGAGGACCAGCGAACACCGGGGAGCTGTTTTTT. It codes for CASSYAGLAGGPANTGELFF.

This clonotype was counted ten times or more. J is TRBJ2-3 and V is TRBV6-2 or TRBV6-3, with D hard to call. This CDR3 comprises 15 residues. Trimming shortened V by 4 bases and J by 2 bases, and 13 bases separated the two germline ends. Germline values: CDR1 MNHEY, CDR2 SVGEGT. CDR3 sequence reads: CASSWRARNTDTQYF. CDR3 sequence (DNA): TGTGCCAGCAGTTGGCGCGCCCGAAACACAGATACGCAGTATTTT.

This clonotype has ten or more counts. The V gene is TRBV29-1, the J gene TRBJ2-1; D may be TRBD2 (5 bases). Germline CDR1 is SQVTM and CDR2 is ANQGSEA. The CDR3 sequence is 13 residues long. Trimming stripped 6 bases from V and 8 bases from J, with 17 bases between. CDR3 DNA: TGCAGCGTAGTGGAGGCGGCAATCGATGAGCAGTTCTTC. Translating it yields CSVVEAAIDEQFF.

This clonotype was found a few times. The chain recombines TRBV10-3 with TRBJ2-2; D possibly corresponds to TRBD2 (6 bases). Trimming took 7 bases from V and 0 from J, leaving 9 bases between them. The germline V gene encodes CDR1 ENHRY and CDR2 SYGVKD. The CDR3 is 14 residues long. The CDR3 is CAINRDSNTGELFF. DNA of the CDR3: TGTGCCATCAACCGGGACTCGAACACCGGGGAGCTGTTTTTT.